This is a list of T cell receptor beta chains from one sample in a study of response to subunit inactivated influenza vaccine. TCRdb reanalysed the RT-PCR reads using MiXCR and keeps one entry per CDR3 protein. The table includes 400,000 to 650,000 distinct CDR3 sequences, under 8.5% detected once. This specimen was PBMCs from blood, taken less than 30 months after vaccination. These receptors were obtained from a man between 50 and 69 years old who received an inactivated influenza vaccine. Both conserved end residues are part of each CDR3. The order of the fields is CDR3 protein, CDR3 DNA, clone size, V gene, D gene, J gene. A D gene is named only where the DNA matches it firmly. Size values are once, few and many counts, or a class for expanded clones, and some rows have none.

cdr3_aa: CAWSTSVPSGNEKLFF; cdr3_nt: TGTGCCTGGAGCACCTCCGTCCCTTCAGGCAATGAAAAACTGTTTTTT; clone_size: once; v_call: TRBV30; d_call: -; j_call: TRBJ1-4
cdr3_aa: CATAYSGMWFF; cdr3_nt: TGTGCCACCGCTTATAGCGGAATGTGGTTCTTC; clone_size: -; v_call: TRBV25-1; d_call: -; j_call: TRBJ2-1
cdr3_aa: CASRARIGETQYF; cdr3_nt: TGTGCCAGCAGGGCCCGGATAGGGGAGACCCAGTACTTC; clone_size: many; v_call: TRBV14; d_call: -; j_call: TRBJ2-5
cdr3_aa: CSAAFWTSGNKNIQYF; cdr3_nt: TGCAGTGCTGCTTTTTGGACTAGCGGAAACAAAAACATTCAGTACTTC; clone_size: -; v_call: TRBV20-1; d_call: TRBD2; j_call: TRBJ2-4
cdr3_aa: CSARALAGVYNEQFF; cdr3_nt: TGCAGTGCTAGGGCCTTGGCGGGCGTATACAATGAGCAGTTCTTC; clone_size: -; v_call: TRBV20-1; d_call: -; j_call: TRBJ2-1
cdr3_aa: CASTTRAGVSTDTQYF; cdr3_nt: TGTGCCAGCACCACAAGAGCGGGAGTTAGCACAGATACGCAGTATTTT; clone_size: -; v_call: TRBV12-3/TRBV12-4; d_call: TRBD2; j_call: TRBJ2-3
cdr3_aa: CASSPTRLAGEVQYF; cdr3_nt: TGTGCCAGCAGCCCGACCAGACTAGCGGGAGAGGTGCAGTACTTC; clone_size: -; v_call: TRBV3-1; d_call: TRBD2; j_call: TRBJ2-7
cdr3_aa: CASSFLRGAGELFF; cdr3_nt: TGTGCCAGCAGTTTCCTAAGAGGGGCCGGGGAGCTGTTTTTT; clone_size: few; v_call: TRBV6-2/TRBV6-3; d_call: -; j_call: TRBJ2-2
cdr3_aa: CATVYRVSYEQYF; cdr3_nt: TGTGCCACCGTATACAGGGTCTCCTACGAGCAGTACTTC; clone_size: few; v_call: TRBV24-1; d_call: -; j_call: TRBJ2-7
cdr3_aa: CASSSSSAGGRQTQYF; cdr3_nt: TGTGCCAGCAGCTCCTCCTCAGCGGGGGGCCGGCAGACCCAGTACTTC; clone_size: few; v_call: TRBV7-9; d_call: TRBD2; j_call: TRBJ2-5
cdr3_aa: CASSQDIKRGGETQYF; cdr3_nt: TGCGCCAGCAGCCAAGATATTAAGCGGGGCGGAGAGACCCAGTACTTC; clone_size: -; v_call: TRBV4-3; d_call: TRBD2; j_call: TRBJ2-5